The 18 T cell receptor beta chains below were found in one sample sequenced in a study of blood T cell repertoires in COVID-19. Only in-frame clones appear in the TCRdb table, and some are missing; sequencing was by immunoSEQ multiplex PCR. The sample lists a few hundred thousand clones, approximately 90% occurring once. Material for sequencing was PBMCs or T cells enriched from blood (not recorded which). The receptors were gathered from a woman aged 40 to 50 who had recovered from COVID-19.

The chain combines TRBV7-9 with TRBJ1-5, with unresolved D. The V end lost 5 bases, the J end lost 3 bases, and 11 bases lay between the germline ends. The germline V gene has CDR1 SEHNR and CDR2 FQNEAQ (reference sequence). The CDR3 consists of 14 residues. The CDR3 loop is CASSPAGTNQPQHF. For the CDR3, the DNA is TGTGCCAGCAGCCCAGCAGGTACCAATCAGCCCCAGCATTTT. Using reference TRBV7-9 and TRBJ1-5 for the parts outside the CDR3, the full variable domain is DTGVSQNPRHKITKRGQNVTFRCDPISEHNRLYWYRQTLGQGPEFLTYFQNEAQLEKSRLLSDRFSAERPKGSFSTLEIQRTEQGDSAMYLCASSPAGTNQPQHFGDGTRLSIL.

The chain recombines TRBV28 with TRBJ1-5, with TRBD1 matching 8 bases. V trimming: 6 bases; J trimming: 5 bases; junction bases outside the gene matches: 9. From germline, CDR1 is MDHEN and CDR2 SYDVKM. The CDR3 contains 15 residues. DNA for the CDR3: TGTGCCAGCAGCGTCGACAGGGGAATGCATCAGCCCCAGCATTTT. Translation: CASSVDRGMHQPQHF.

This clone has just one count. The chain is built from TRBV3-1 (or the pseudogene TRBV3-2) and TRBJ1-2; a weak D match, TRBD1 (6 bases). There are 14 residues in the CDR3. Trimming pared 0 bases from V and 8 bases from J, leaving 13 bases between. Per the germline V gene, CDR1 is LGHDT and CDR2 is YNNKEL (reference sequence). The CDR3 region has the DNA TGTGCCAGCAGCCAAGATCTACAGGGAGAAGGCTACACCTTC. As protein: CASSQDLQGEGYTF.

The V and J genes are TRBV3-1 (or the pseudogene TRBV3-2) and TRBJ2-7, with unresolved D. Trimming shortened V by 8 bases and J by 6 bases, and 8 bases separated the two germline ends. Per germline, CDR1 LGHDT and CDR2 YNNKEL (reference sequence). This CDR3 has 10 amino acids. In nucleotides, the CDR3 is TGTGCCAGCGAGATCGGCGAGCAGTACTTC. It specifies CASEIGEQYF.

The chain combines TRBV19 with TRBJ1-5; D perhaps matches TRBD1 (6 bases). Germline CDR1 LNHDA, CDR2 SQIVND (reference sequence). The CDR3 contains 15 residues. Trimming took 6 bases from V and 0 from J, leaving 12 bases between them. CDR3 coding DNA: TGTGCCAGTAGGAGGGGGGGCGGTAGCAATCAGCCCCAGCATTTT. Its protein product is CASRRGGGSNQPQHF.

The chain employs TRBV19 and TRBJ2-7, with D possibly being TRBD2 (6 bases). This CDR3 spans 16 amino acids. With 5 bases removed from V and 3 bases from J, the gap between germline ends came to 20 bases. Germline V gene lookup returns CDR1 LNHDA and CDR2 SQIVND (reference sequence). The chain's CDR3 is CASSGYLRDGGYEQYF. For the CDR3, the DNA is TGTGCCAGTAGTGGTTACTTGCGGGATGGCGGCTACGAGCAGTACTTC. Filled out from reference TRBV19 and TRBJ2-7, the complete variable domain reads DGGITQSPKYLFRKEGQNVTLSCEQNLNHDAMYWYRQDPGQGLRLIYYSQIVNDFQKGDIAEGYSVSREKKESFPLTVTSAQKNPTAFYLCASSGYLRDGGYEQYFGPGTRLTVT.

This chain connects TRBV19 to TRBJ2-2; D unclear. Trimming cost V 5 bases and J 1 base, with 5 bases left between them. This CDR3 has 13 residues. Per germline, CDR1 LNHDA and CDR2 SQIVND (reference sequence). The CDR3 is CASSPVNTGELFF. CDR3 DNA: TGTGCCAGTAGTCCGGTGAACACCGGGGAGCTGTTTTTT.

In this sample, this clone turned up once. The chain carries TRBV2 and TRBJ1-6; 9 nucleotides align to TRBD1. The ends lost 4 bases at V and 2 bases at J; junction bases unmatched: 6. The CDR3 runs 17 residues. Looked up from germline, CDR1 is SNHLY and CDR2 is FYNNEI. This CDR3 is CASSGTGEGTYNSPLHF. CDR3 nucleotide sequence: TGTGCCAGCAGTGGGACAGGGGAGGGAACCTATAATTCACCCCTCCACTTT.

V and J are TRBV29-1 and TRBJ2-1, with D perhaps TRBD1 (7 bases). Germline V gene data show CDR1 as SQVTM and CDR2 as ANQGSEA. The ends were cut back, 4 bases at V and 4 bases at J, with 11 bases in the middle. The CDR3 runs 13 residues. The CDR3 DNA reads TGCAGCGTTGGGGCAGGGGGGTACAATGAGCAGTTCTTC. Protein product: CSVGAGGYNEQFF.

The rearrangement joins TRBV7-2 to TRBJ2-7; 7 bases align to TRBD2. V lost 6 bases and J lost 5; bases outside the gene matches: 16. CDR3 length: 16 amino acids. CDR1 SGHTA and CDR2 FQGNSA come from the germline V gene. The CDR3 DNA reads as TGTGCCAGCAGACTCGGCTTGGAAGGGAGGGTAGACGAGCAGTACTTC. Protein: CASRLGLEGRVDEQYF. The full variable domain, in which reference TRBV7-2 and TRBJ2-7 provide the parts outside the CDR3, is GAGVSQSPSNKVTEKGKDVELRCDPISGHTALYWYRQSLGQGLEFLIYFQGNSAPDKSGLPSDRFSAERTGGSVSTLTIQRTQQEDSAVYLCASRLGLEGRVDEQYFGPGTRLTVT.

Regarding this clone: The same CDR3 also results from other DNA sequences found in this sample. This chain joins TRBV5-1 and TRBJ2-1, with TRBD1 matching over 7 bases. Germline lookup yields CDR1 SGHRS and CDR2 YFSETQ. Trimming cost V 0 bases and J 4 bases; bases outside gene matches: 1. This CDR3 comprises 14 residues. For the CDR3, the DNA is TGCGCCAGCAGCTTGGGACAGGGATACAATGAGCAGTTCTTC. This sequence encodes CASSLGQGYNEQFF.

This clone was found once. J is TRBJ1-1 and V is TRBV29-1, with 11 bases fitting TRBD1. V lost 5 bases, J lost 7 bases, and 9 bases stayed unmatched. In germline, CDR1 is SQVTM, CDR2 ANQGSEA. The CDR3 covers 14 residues. The CDR3 DNA follows: TGCAGCGTTAGGGTAGGACAGGGGGCCGGTGAAGCTTTCTTT. It specifies CSVRVGQGAGEAFF. Together with reference TRBV29-1 and TRBJ1-1, the CDR3 gives the full variable domain: SAVISQKPSRDICQRGTSLTIQCQVDSQVTMMFWYRQQPGQSLTLIATANQGSEATYESGFVIDKFPISRPNLTFSTLTVSNMSPEDSSIYLCSVRVGQGAGEAFFGQGTRLTVV.

This sequence joins TRBV28 and TRBJ1-1; D gene uncertain. V lost 3 bases to trimming and J lost 0 bases, with 5 bases between them. This CDR3 has 13 residues. Germline V gives CDR1 MDHEN, CDR2 SYDVKM. The CDR3 here is CASSFPVNTEAFF. The CDR3 bases are TGTGCCAGCAGTTTCCCAGTGAACACTGAAGCTTTCTTT.

This clone showed up just once. The V and J genes are TRBV2 and TRBJ2-2; 10 bases line up with TRBD2. Germline V gene sequence: CDR1 SNHLY, CDR2 FYNNEI. This CDR3 spans 18 amino acids. The trim removed 1 base at V and 4 bases at J, leaving 9 bases unmatched. The CDR3 DNA reads TGTGCCAGCAGTGAAGAGGGGGGAGCGGGAGGGGTCACCGGGGAGCTGTTTTTT. This codes for CASSEEGGAGGVTGELFF. Together with reference TRBV2 and TRBJ2-2, the CDR3 gives the full variable domain: EPEVTQTPSHQVTQMGQEVILRCVPISNHLYFYWYRQILGQKVEFLVSFYNNEISEKSEIFDDQFSVERPDGSNFTLKIRSTKLEDSAMYFCASSEEGGAGGVTGELFFGEGSRLTVL.

The chain uses TRBV7-3 and TRBJ2-6; D gene unclear. The CDR3 is 15 amino acids. With 4 bases removed from V and 0 bases from J, the gap between germline ends came to 7 bases. Per the germline V gene, CDR1 is SGHTA and CDR2 is FQGTGA. CDR3 sequence: CASSSGGSGANVLTF. The CDR3 DNA sequence: TGTGCCAGCAGCTCGGGTGGCTCTGGGGCCAACGTCCTGACTTTC.

J is TRBJ2-7 and V is TRBV7-2; TRBD1 aligns across 9 bases. Germline V gene data show CDR1 as SGHTA and CDR2 as FQGNSA. V dropped 5 bases and J dropped 9; count of bases not matched to a gene: 5. The CDR3 length is 12 residues. CDR3 DNA sequence: TGTGCCAGCAGCCCACTGGACAGGGGGCAGTACTTC. This codes for CASSPLDRGQYF.

V usage is TRBV11-3 and J usage is TRBJ1-1, with D unresolved. The CDR3 spans 15 residues. Deletions cut 4 bases from V and 1 base from J, with 13 bases between. The germline V gene encodes CDR1 SGHNT and CDR2 YENEEA. CDR3: CASSSIDGKNTEAFF. In DNA, the CDR3 is TGTGCCAGCAGCTCTATTGACGGGAAGAACACTGAAGCTTTCTTT.

The rearrangement links TRBV7-9 to TRBJ1-6, with D hard to call. V was shortened by 1 base and J by 10 bases, with 5 bases between the two germline ends. CDR3 length: 12 residues. Germline CDR1 SEHNR, CDR2 FQNEAQ (reference sequence). CDR3 bases: TGTGCCAGCAGCTTAGGGGCCTCACCCCTCCACTTT. It translates to CASSLGASPLHF.